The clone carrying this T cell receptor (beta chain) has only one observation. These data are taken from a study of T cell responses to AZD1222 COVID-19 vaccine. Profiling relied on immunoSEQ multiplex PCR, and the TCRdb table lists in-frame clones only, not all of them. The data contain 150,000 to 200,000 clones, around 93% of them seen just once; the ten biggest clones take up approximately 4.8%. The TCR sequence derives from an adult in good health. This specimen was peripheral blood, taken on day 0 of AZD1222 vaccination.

Here the CDR3 DNA reads TGTGCCAGCAGCTTAACTGGGAAGAACACCGGGGAGCTGTTTTTT. This codes for CASSLTGKNTGELFF. The rearrangement joins TRBV7-8 to TRBJ2-2; D is unclear. This CDR3 contains 15 residues. Germline CDR1 and CDR2: SGHVS and FQNEAQ. Trimming removed 2 bases at V and 1 base at J, with 8 bases between.